The 16 T cell receptor beta chains listed next were all sequenced from one sample in a study of cytomegalovirus exposure and HLA in healthy donors. Vbeta (60) and Jbeta (13) primers were used in the PCR. TCRdb keeps only in-frame clones here, not all; method: immunoSEQ multiplex PCR. The data show roughly 100,000 clones, with roughly 70% seen just once and roughly 1.3% held by the top ten. The sequenced sample consisted of PBMCs. The origin of the receptors is a man between 40 and 49 years old in good health and CMV-seronegative.

The V and J genes are TRBV19 and TRBJ1-2; D is ambiguous. Trimming removed 0 bases from V and 0 bases from J, with 11 bases in between. This CDR3 spans 16 amino acids. The germline V gene encodes CDR1 LNHDA and CDR2 SQIVND (reference sequence). CDR3 loop: CASSIDPGAANYGYTF. DNA for the CDR3: TGTGCCAGTAGTATAGATCCAGGTGCCGCTAACTATGGCTACACCTTC.

This clone has only a few counts. This chain uses TRBV28 with TRBJ1-5; D is uncertain. This CDR3 has 15 residues. The V end lost 4 bases, the J end lost 1 base, and 11 bases lay between the germline ends. Germline V gene data show CDR1 as MDHEN and CDR2 as SYDVKM. Here the CDR3 DNA reads TGTGCCAGCAGTTCCCGCCGAGAGAGCAATCAGCCCCAGCATTTT. Translation: CASSSRRESNQPQHF.

The chain uses TRBV27 and TRBJ1-1; D is possibly TRBD1 (5 bases). The V gene lost 4 bases and the J gene lost 8 bases, with 14 bases spanning the gap. The CDR3 is 13 amino acids. CDR1 MNHEY and CDR2 SMNVEV come from the germline V gene (reference sequence). The CDR3 loop is CASSSRGGREAFF. In DNA form, the CDR3 reads TGTGCCAGCAGTTCAAGGGGAGGGAGGGAAGCTTTCTTT.

V gene TRBV27 combines with J gene TRBJ1-1; D is unresolved. The germline V and J ends were trimmed by 3 bases and 2 bases, with 7 bases remaining between them. From germline, CDR1 is MNHEY and CDR2 SMNVEV (reference sequence). There are 13 residues in the CDR3. CDR3 loop: CASSLYTNTEAFF. Here the CDR3 DNA reads TGTGCCAGCAGTTTGTACACCAACACTGAAGCTTTCTTT.

The rearrangement uses TRBV10-3 and TRBJ1-2; D may be TRBD1 (5 bases). The CDR3 consists of 14 residues. Germline CDR1 and CDR2: ENHRY and SYGVKD. V lost 3 bases to trimming and J lost 8 bases, with 16 bases between them. The DNA for the CDR3 is TGTGCCATCAGTGAACTGGACACAGTGAAGGGCTACACCTTC. It codes for CAISELDTVKGYTF.

The V call is TRBV18, the J call TRBJ2-1, with 9 bases matching TRBD1. The CDR3 is 16 amino acids. V dropped 2 bases and J dropped 8; count of bases not matched to a gene: 10. CDR1 KGHSH and CDR2 LQKENI come from the germline V gene. For the CDR3, the DNA is TGTGCCAGCTCACCATTTAGGGGACAGGGATCCGATGAGCAGTTCTTC. This encodes CASSPFRGQGSDEQFF.

This chain links TRBV18 with TRBJ1-1; 8 positions match TRBD1. The V segment lost 3 bases and the J segment 3 bases; nucleotides outside the gene matches: 3. CDR3 size: 14 residues. Germline V gene data show CDR1 as KGHSH and CDR2 as LQKENI. In DNA form, the CDR3 reads TGTGCCAGCTCACCGGACAGGGCCCACACTGAAGCTTTCTTT. Translated, it gives CASSPDRAHTEAFF.

A word on this clone: Other DNA sequences within the sample encode an identical CDR3. This chain uses TRBV5-1 with TRBJ2-1; the D gene is possibly TRBD2 (5 bases). V was pared by 0 bases and J by 4 bases, with 8 bases between. The V gene's germline CDR1 is SGHRS and CDR2 YFSETQ. The CDR3 runs 14 residues. CDR3 protein: CASSLGEPYNEQFF. The CDR3 region has the DNA TGCGCCAGCAGCTTGGGGGAGCCTTACAATGAGCAGTTCTTC.

The chain joins TRBV6-5 to TRBJ1-5, with D hard to call. Per germline, CDR1 MNHEY and CDR2 SVGAGI. Trimming stripped 0 bases from V and 4 bases from J, with 10 bases between. The CDR3 sequence is 15 residues long. In nucleotides, the CDR3 is TGTGCCAGCAGTTACTCGGCGTCGGGAAATCAGCCCCAGCATTTT. Its translation: CASSYSASGNQPQHF.

The chain recombines TRBV10-3 with TRBJ2-7; D is perhaps TRBD2 (6 bases). CDR3 size: 10 residues. Trimming removed 11 bases from V and 7 bases from J, with 12 bases in between. Germline assignment: CDR1 ENHRY and CDR2 SYGVKD. The CDR3 nucleotides read TGTGCCTCTGGGGGGAAGGAGCAGTACTTC. It is translated as CASGGKEQYF.

This chain links TRBV19 with TRBJ2-1, with 13 bases identical to TRBD2. The CDR3 length is 18 residues. V was clipped by 4 bases and J by 4 bases; unmatched bases: 10. CDR1 and CDR2 (germline): LNHDA, SQIVND (reference sequence). The CDR3 nucleotides are TGTGCCAGTAGTACTCTAACTAGCGGGAGGGCCGTTTACAATGAGCAGTTCTTC. Its protein is CASSTLTSGRAVYNEQFF.

The gene calls are TRBV20-1 and TRBJ1-1; D unclear. V lost 0 bases and J 8 bases, leaving 7 bases between the germline ends. Germline assignment: CDR1 DFQATT and CDR2 SNEGSKA (reference sequence). CDR3 length equals 11 residues. The CDR3 sequence: CSARDASEAFF. The CDR3 DNA reads TGCAGTGCTAGAGATGCAAGCGAAGCTTTCTTT.

The chain recombines TRBV5-4 with TRBJ2-2; 15 bases align to TRBD2. The CDR3 has 18 residues. CDR1 and CDR2 from the germline V gene are SGHNT and YYREEE (reference sequence). V was clipped by 4 bases and J by 3 bases; unmatched bases: 7. The CDR3 nucleotides read TGTGCCAGCAGCCTAAGGACTAGCGGGGGGGAGTACACCGGGGAGCTGTTTTTT. Translation: CASSLRTSGGEYTGELFF.

The chain couples TRBV14 to TRBJ1-2, with D possibly matching TRBD1 (6 bases). There are 13 residues in the CDR3. V was cut by 4 bases and J by 5 bases, with 11 bases left in between. The germline CDR1 and CDR2 sequences are SGHDN and FVKESK. The CDR3 DNA sequence: TGTGCCAGCAGCCTGACAGGCGCTTATGGCTACACCTTC. Protein sequence: CASSLTGAYGYTF.

V gene TRBV5-8 combines with J gene TRBJ2-6, with a weak D call TRBD1 (6 bases). Trimming took off 0 bases at V and 1 base at J, with 11 bases between the two ends. The germline gives CDR1 SGHTS, CDR2 YDEGEE. The CDR3 totals 17 residues. The CDR3 DNA is TGTGCCAGCAGCTTGGAAGGAAGGGGGTCTGGGGCCAACGTCCTGACTTTC. Residues: CASSLEGRGSGANVLTF.

In DNA form, the CDR3 reads TGCGCCAGCAGCCTCGGACTAGCGGGAGACTACGAGCAGTACTTC. This gives the protein CASSLGLAGDYEQYF. The V gene is TRBV4-1, the J gene TRBJ2-7, with TRBD2 identical over 13 bases. CDR3 size: 15 residues. With V trimmed by 4 bases and J by 3 bases, 3 bases remained unmatched. The V gene's germline CDR1 is MGHRA and CDR2 YSYEKL.